Below, 20 T cell receptor beta chains from the same sample are listed, as sequenced in a study of CD8 T cells in ankylosing spondylitis. Using its own MiXCR run on the 5' RACE reads, TCRdb lists one record per CDR3 protein. This table has under 250,000 distinct CDR3 sequences, 8% to 10% appearing once. Sample: blood, either unsorted or a sorted T cell fraction (not recorded which). Receptors were obtained from a female donor with ankylosing spondylitis or in good health (not recorded which).

V is TRBV7-2 and J is TRBJ2-3; D might be TRBD2 (6 bases). The CDR3 covers 16 residues. The germline CDR1 and CDR2 sequences are SGHTA and FQGNSA. The V gene lost 2 bases and the J gene lost 3 bases, with 15 bases spanning the gap. Here the CDR3 reads CASSLNAGLTTDTQYF. CDR3 nucleotides: TGTGCCAGCAGCTTAAACGCGGGATTGACGACAGATACGCAGTATTTT.

This clonotype was seen many times. V usage is TRBV9 and J usage is TRBJ1-2; tentative D call: TRBD1 (5 bases). The CDR3 contains 12 residues. V was pared by 4 bases and J by 6 bases, with 10 bases between. In germline, CDR1 is SGDLS, CDR2 YYNGEE. The CDR3 nucleotides are TGTGCCAGCAGCACAGGACCTGATGGCTACACCTTC. Encoded protein: CASSTGPDGYTF. The whole variable domain, filled in from reference TRBV9 and TRBJ1-2, reads DSGVTQTPKHLITATGQRVTLRCSPRSGDLSVYWYQQSLDQGLQFLIQYYNGEERAKGNILERFSAQQFPDLHSELNLSSLELGDSALYFCASSTGPDGYTFGSGTRLTVV.

This clonotype was counted many times. The chain combines TRBV15 with TRBJ1-2; perhaps TRBD1 as D (5 bases). This CDR3 has 13 residues. Trimming shortened V by 7 bases and J by 5 bases, and 14 bases separated the two germline ends. Germline assignment: CDR1 LNHNV and CDR2 YYDKDF (reference sequence). For the CDR3, the DNA is TGTGCCACCACGGACGGGGCGTTATATGGCTACACCTTC. Amino acid sequence: CATTDGALYGYTF. Full variable domain (rest looked up from reference TRBV15 and TRBJ1-2): DAMVIQNPRYQVTQFGKPVTLSCSQTLNHNVMYWYQQKSSQAPKLLFHYYDKDFNNEADTPDNFQSRRPNTSFCFLDIRSPGLGDTAMYLCATTDGALYGYTFGSGTRLTVV.

Ten or more counts support this clonotype. The J gene is TRBJ2-3, the V gene TRBV20-1; D might be TRBD1 or TRBD2, each matching 7 bases. The CDR3 sequence is 15 residues long. Germline-derived CDR1 and CDR2 are DFQATT and SNEGSKA (reference sequence). Trimming cost V 0 bases and J 6 bases, with 16 bases left between them. In DNA form, the CDR3 reads TGCAGTGCTAGAGATCGGGAGCAGGGGGGGGATACGCAGTATTTT. This translates into CSARDREQGGDTQYF.

This clonotype was seen many times. This chain connects TRBV24-1 to TRBJ2-2, with 7 bases fitting TRBD2. J lost 5 bases, V lost 9 bases, and 5 bases had no gene match. The CDR3 is 13 residues long. Germline lookup yields CDR1 KGHDR and CDR2 SFDVKD. In nucleotides, the CDR3 is TGTGCCACCGGGGGGGTCAAGACCGGGGAGCTGTTTTTT. The encoded protein is CATGGVKTGELFF.

The chain carries TRBV5-5 and TRBJ1-6, with unresolved D. Germline V gives CDR1 SGHKS, CDR2 YYEKEE (reference sequence). This CDR3 has 15 amino acids. V lost 0 bases to trimming and J lost 4 bases, with 8 bases between them. DNA for the CDR3: TGTGCCAGCAGCTTGGAAGGCCGGTATAATTCACCCCTCCACTTT. Its translation: CASSLEGRYNSPLHF. Supplemented by reference TRBV5-5 and TRBJ1-6, the full variable domain reads DAGVTQSPTHLIKTRGQQVTLRCSPISGHKSVSWYQQVLGQGPQFIFQYYEKEERGRGNFPDRFSARQFPNYSSELNVNALLLGDSALYLCASSLEGRYNSPLHFGNGTRLTVT.

This clonotype has at least ten counts. The chain has TRBV5-6 and TRBJ1-1; no clear D gene. Between the trimmed V and J ends, which lost 0 bases and 8 bases, there was a span of 8 bases. Germline assignment: CDR1 SGHDT and CDR2 YYEEEE. The CDR3 totals 12 residues. The CDR3 DNA reads as TGTGCCAGCAGCTTGGTTCGGGGAGAAGCTTTCTTT. Residues: CASSLVRGEAFF.

This clonotype was detected many times. V usage is TRBV29-1 and J usage is TRBJ1-2, with D perhaps TRBD1 (5 bases). This CDR3 spans 11 amino acids. Trimming took 8 bases from V and 6 from J, leaving 13 bases between them. Germline CDR1 is SQVTM and CDR2 is ANQGSEA. The CDR3 sequence: CSTRTGDGYTF. CDR3 nucleotides: TGCAGCACCAGGACGGGGGATGGCTACACCTTC.

This clonotype was counted at least ten times. The CDR3: CASSLAGYTF. DNA for the CDR3: TGTGCCAGCAGTTTAGCCGGCTACACCTTC. The chain has TRBV12-3 or TRBV12-4 and TRBJ1-2; the D is unclear. The CDR3 runs to 10 residues. Between the trimmed V and J ends, which lost 0 bases and 8 bases, there was a span of 1 base.

The chain couples TRBV6-5 to TRBJ1-1; D is unclear. The V and J ends lost 5 bases and 4 bases respectively, with 5 bases between them. CDR1 and CDR2 from the germline V gene are MNHEY and SVGAGI. This CDR3 is built from 11 residues. CDR3 DNA: TGTGCCAGCAGTAAATTCACTGAAGCTTTCTTT. Its protein is CASSKFTEAFF.

V usage is TRBV7-2 and J usage is TRBJ2-5; D call uncertain. The V end was cut by 1 base, the J end by 3 bases, with 12 bases between. The CDR3 is 15 amino acids. Germline V CDR1 and CDR2: SGHTA, FQGNSA. The CDR3 DNA follows: TGTGCCAGCAGCTTAGGCGGATTAGTCAAAGAGACCCAGTACTTC. Its protein is CASSLGGLVKETQYF.

The chain has TRBV11-2 and TRBJ2-3, with D possibly being TRBD2 (6 bases). V was shortened by 2 bases and J by 1 base, with 10 bases between the two germline ends. The V gene's germline CDR1 is SGHAT and CDR2 FQNNGV. The CDR3 spans 15 residues. The DNA for the CDR3 is TGTGCCAGCAGCTTATCTCCTAGCGGCACAGATACGCAGTATTTT. Translated: CASSLSPSGTDTQYF. Combining the CDR3 with reference TRBV11-2 and TRBJ2-3 gives the whole variable domain EAGVAQSPRYKIIEKRQSVAFWCNPISGHATLYWYQQILGQGPKLLIQFQNNGVVDDSQLPKDRFSAERLKGVDSTLKIQPAKLEDSAVYLCASSLSPSGTDTQYFGPGTRLTVL.

This clonotype occurred many times. This chain connects TRBV5-1 to TRBJ2-2; TRBD1 might be the D (6 bases). Germline V gives CDR1 SGHRS, CDR2 YFSETQ. V lost 9 bases and J 2 bases, leaving 11 bases between the germline ends. The CDR3 has 13 amino acids. The CDR3 nucleotides are TGCGCCACAGGGGCAGCTAACACCGGGGAGCTGTTTTTT. Residues: CATGAANTGELFF.

This clonotype was picked up many times. The genes are TRBV9 and TRBJ2-7; the match to TRBD2 covers 8 bases. Germline lookup yields CDR1 SGDLS and CDR2 YYNGEE. There are 15 residues in the CDR3. The V and J ends lost 3 bases and 4 bases, in that order; junction bases with no gene match: 9. The chain's CDR3 is CASSAGTSLRYEQYF. The CDR3 DNA follows: TGTGCCAGCAGCGCGGGGACTAGTCTACGGTACGAGCAGTACTTC.

This clonotype showed up just a few times. One junction end disagrees with the germline gene, perhaps due to a read error. This chain links TRBV18 with TRBJ2-5; TRBD1 or TRBD2 may be the D gene (5 bases each). Germline assignment: CDR1 KGHSH and CDR2 LQKENI. The CDR3 length is 12 residues. CDR3 in DNA: TGTGCCAGCTCAGGGGACCAGGAGACCCAGTACTTC. It is translated as CASSGDQETQYF. Full variable domain (remainder filled in from reference TRBV18 and TRBJ2-5): NAGVMQNPRHLVRRRGQEARLRCSPMKGHSHVYWYRQLPEEGLKFMVYLQKENIIDESGMPKERFSAEFPKEGPSILRIQQVVRGDSAAYFCASSGDQETQYFGPGTRLLVL.

This clonotype was observed many times. This chain joins TRBV6-5 and TRBJ1-5; possible D gene TRBD1, 6 bases. Trimming shortened V by 2 bases and J by 3 bases, and 8 bases separated the two germline ends. Germline CDR1 is MNHEY and CDR2 is SVGAGI. The CDR3 has 14 amino acids. This chain's CDR3 is CASSYGQSNQPQHF. The CDR3 DNA reads TGTGCCAGCAGTTACGGACAGTCCAATCAGCCCCAGCATTTT.

V usage is TRBV11-2 and J usage is TRBJ2-1, with 8 bases that match TRBD2. Unmatched junction bases numbered 11, after V lost 2 bases and J lost 5 bases. Germline CDR1 SGHAT, CDR2 FQNNGV. CDR3 length equals 17 residues. The chain's CDR3 is CASSLTAGGPTDNEQFF. CDR3 sequence (DNA): TGTGCCAGCAGCTTAACGGCGGGAGGACCTACGGACAATGAGCAGTTCTTC. The entire variable domain, with the rest obtained from reference TRBV11-2 and TRBJ2-1, is as follows: EAGVAQSPRYKIIEKRQSVAFWCNPISGHATLYWYQQILGQGPKLLIQFQNNGVVDDSQLPKDRFSAERLKGVDSTLKIQPAKLEDSAVYLCASSLTAGGPTDNEQFFGPGTRLTVL.

In its sample, this clonotype was seen many times. The chain employs TRBV7-9 and TRBJ2-3, with TRBD2 as a possible D gene (6 bases). V was trimmed by 4 bases and J by 6 bases, leaving 17 bases between them. Per germline, CDR1 SEHNR and CDR2 FQNEAQ (reference sequence). This CDR3 is built from 15 residues. CDR3 coding DNA: TGTGCCAGCAGCTATTCCACGGGAGTCGGGGATACGCAGTATTTT. This codes for CASSYSTGVGDTQYF.

In this sample, this clonotype turned up many times. This CDR3 reads CSVTVMNTEAFF. As DNA, the CDR3 is TGCAGCGTTACGGTTATGAACACTGAAGCTTTCTTT. V gene TRBV29-1 combines with J gene TRBJ1-1; D gene uncertain. Germline assignment: CDR1 SQVTM and CDR2 ANQGSEA. The V end was cut by 5 bases, the J end by 0 bases, with 7 bases between. The CDR3 length is 12 residues.

A note on this clonotype: This may come from a read error, since a much larger clone is one base off. Here the CDR3 omits its conserved ending phenylalanine or tryptophan, so a read error is the likely source. This chain connects TRBV7-2 to TRBJ1-2; no clear D gene. CDR3 length: 13 residues. Germline CDR1 and CDR2: SGHTA and FQGNSA. Trimming took 2 bases from V and 7 from J, leaving 11 bases between them. CDR3 nucleotide sequence: TGTGCCAGCAGCTTAACTTTAGGGAGTGGCTACACCCTC. Its translation is CASSLTLGSGYTL.